A selection of T cell receptor beta chains follows, all from one sample in a study of blood T cells in healthy people across ages. Using its own MiXCR run on the 5' RACE reads, TCRdb lists one record per CDR3 protein. The table records some 800,000 distinct CDR3 sequences, 20% to 30% of them present only once. This sample also belongs to another study, concerning T cells of mothers and their children.

Sequencing input: blood. These receptors came from a boy between 10 and 17 years old in good health. The CDR3 runs from the conserved cysteine through the conserved F or W. The order of the fields is clone size, D gene, J gene, V gene, CDR3 protein, CDR3 DNA. The D gene is left open where the match is weak. For some rows the clone size is stated as once, few or many, or as a class when expanded; others skip it.

clone size: -; D gene: -; J gene: TRBJ1-1; V gene: TRBV11-3; CDR3 protein: CASAEGNTEAFF; CDR3 DNA: TGTGCCAGCGCAGAGGGAAACACTGAAGCTTTCTTT
clone size: few; D gene: TRBD1; J gene: TRBJ2-1; V gene: TRBV20-1; CDR3 protein: CSARPKTPGQGLGNEQFF; CDR3 DNA: TGCAGTGCTAGACCTAAGACTCCGGGACAGGGGTTAGGGAATGAGCAGTTCTTC
clone size: -; D gene: TRBD2; J gene: TRBJ2-5; V gene: TRBV18; CDR3 protein: CASSPAAGRISTQYF; CDR3 DNA: TGTGCCAGCTCACCTGCAGCGGGGCGTATTTCGACCCAGTACTTC
clone size: -; D gene: -; J gene: TRBJ2-2; V gene: TRBV7-6; CDR3 protein: CASSLVPVGELFF; CDR3 DNA: TGTGCCAGCAGCTTAGTCCCGGTCGGGGAGCTGTTTTTT
clone size: few; D gene: -; J gene: TRBJ2-5; V gene: TRBV29-1; CDR3 protein: CSVVPSGQETQYF; CDR3 DNA: TGCAGCGTTGTCCCAAGCGGACAAGAGACCCAGTACTTC
clone size: many; D gene: -; J gene: TRBJ1-4; V gene: TRBV5-6; CDR3 protein: CASSFKATNEKLFF; CDR3 DNA: TGTGCCAGCAGCTTTAAAGCAACTAATGAAAAACTGTTTTTT
clone size: -; D gene: TRBD1; J gene: TRBJ2-7; V gene: TRBV7-9; CDR3 protein: CASSPLGQGSYEQYF; CDR3 DNA: TGTGCCAGCAGCCCCCTCGGACAGGGCTCCTACGAGCAGTACTTC
clone size: -; D gene: -; J gene: TRBJ2-7; V gene: TRBV5-6; CDR3 protein: CASSLIPDEQYF; CDR3 DNA: TGTGCCAGCAGCCTAATTCCGGACGAGCAGTACTTC
clone size: few; D gene: TRBD2; J gene: TRBJ2-7; V gene: TRBV6-5; CDR3 protein: CASSSRLAGGPSSYEQYF; CDR3 DNA: TGTGCCAGCAGTTCCCGACTAGCGGGAGGACCGAGCTCCTACGAGCAGTACTTC
clone size: many; D gene: TRBD1; J gene: TRBJ1-5; V gene: TRBV12-3/TRBV12-4; CDR3 protein: CASTNGQGAGNQPQHF; CDR3 DNA: TGTGCCAGCACCAACGGACAGGGGGCTGGCAATCAGCCCCAGCATTTT
clone size: -; D gene: TRBD1; J gene: TRBJ2-7; V gene: TRBV20-1; CDR3 protein: CSARGEGQGTDEQYF; CDR3 DNA: TGCAGTGCTAGAGGGGAAGGACAGGGTACCGACGAGCAGTACTTC
clone size: few; D gene: TRBD2; J gene: TRBJ2-7; V gene: TRBV12-3/TRBV12-4; CDR3 protein: CASSHGGGNEQYF; CDR3 DNA: TGTGCCAGCAGTCATGGCGGGGGTAACGAGCAGTACTTC
clone size: -; D gene: -; J gene: TRBJ2-7; V gene: TRBV4-3; CDR3 protein: CASSQDWAAGYEQYF; CDR3 DNA: TGCGCCAGCAGCCAAGATTGGGCGGCCGGATACGAGCAGTACTTC
clone size: few; D gene: -; J gene: TRBJ2-5; V gene: TRBV24-1; CDR3 protein: CATSDLGAGEQETQYF; CDR3 DNA: TGTGCCACCAGTGATTTGGGGGCAGGGGAGCAAGAGACCCAGTACTTC
clone size: few; D gene: TRBD1; J gene: TRBJ1-3; V gene: TRBV4-3; CDR3 protein: CASSTEGTAGNTIYF; CDR3 DNA: TGCGCCAGCAGCACCGAGGGGACAGCCGGAAACACCATATATTTT
clone size: few; D gene: -; J gene: TRBJ1-2; V gene: TRBV12-3/TRBV12-4; CDR3 protein: CASTPIGPSNYGYTF; CDR3 DNA: TGTGCCAGCACCCCCATCGGTCCCAGTAACTATGGCTACACCTTC
clone size: -; D gene: -; J gene: TRBJ2-1; V gene: TRBV12-3/TRBV12-4; CDR3 protein: CASSLIGTYNEQFF; CDR3 DNA: TGTGCCAGCAGTTTAATAGGTACCTACAATGAGCAGTTCTTC
clone size: -; D gene: TRBD2; J gene: TRBJ2-3; V gene: TRBV4-2; CDR3 protein: CASSQESTSGVSTDTQYF; CDR3 DNA: TGTGCCAGCAGCCAAGAGTCAACTAGCGGGGTCAGCACAGATACGCAGTATTTT
clone size: -; D gene: TRBD2; J gene: TRBJ2-7; V gene: TRBV5-1; CDR3 protein: CASAFAGAPYEQYF; CDR3 DNA: TGCGCCAGCGCCTTCGCGGGAGCCCCCTACGAGCAGTACTTC
clone size: few; D gene: -; J gene: TRBJ1-3; V gene: TRBV9; CDR3 protein: CASSVDGGAAGNTIYF; CDR3 DNA: TGTGCCAGCAGCGTAGATGGGGGGGCGGCTGGAAACACCATATATTTT
clone size: few; D gene: TRBD1; J gene: TRBJ1-6; V gene: TRBV5-1; CDR3 protein: CASSWGQDTPLHF; CDR3 DNA: TGCGCCAGCAGCTGGGGACAGGACACACCCCTCCACTTT
clone size: -; D gene: -; J gene: TRBJ2-4; V gene: TRBV5-1; CDR3 protein: CASSLAAGGDIQYF; CDR3 DNA: TGCGCCAGCAGCTTGGCGGCAGGGGGGGACATTCAGTACTTC
clone size: -; D gene: -; J gene: TRBJ2-7; V gene: TRBV24-1; CDR3 protein: CATSDGGFSYEQYF; CDR3 DNA: TGTGCCACCAGTGATGGGGGATTCTCCTACGAGCAGTACTTC
clone size: few; D gene: TRBD2; J gene: TRBJ2-7; V gene: TRBV20-1; CDR3 protein: CSAEGLAVNEQYF; CDR3 DNA: TGCAGTGCTGAAGGACTAGCGGTTAACGAGCAGTACTTC
clone size: -; D gene: TRBD1; J gene: TRBJ1-2; V gene: TRBV6-1; CDR3 protein: CASSDGTEKGIYGYTF; CDR3 DNA: TGTGCCAGCAGTGACGGGACAGAGAAGGGGATTTATGGCTACACCTTC
clone size: few; D gene: TRBD1; J gene: TRBJ2-3; V gene: TRBV4-3; CDR3 protein: CASSQGGQGADTQYF; CDR3 DNA: TGCGCCAGCAGCCAAGGGGGACAGGGGGCAGATACGCAGTATTTT
clone size: -; D gene: -; J gene: TRBJ2-7; V gene: TRBV7-2; CDR3 protein: CASSLGLGSGEQYF; CDR3 DNA: TGTGCCAGCAGCTTGGGATTGGGGTCGGGCGAGCAGTACTTC
clone size: -; D gene: TRBD1; J gene: TRBJ2-1; V gene: TRBV15; CDR3 protein: CATSREDRRGDEQFF; CDR3 DNA: TGTGCCACCAGCAGAGAGGACAGGAGAGGGGATGAGCAGTTCTTC
clone size: few; D gene: -; J gene: TRBJ2-1; V gene: TRBV6-6; CDR3 protein: CASSYLPTSQGNEQFF; CDR3 DNA: TGTGCCAGCAGTTACTTGCCGACTAGTCAAGGCAATGAGCAGTTCTTC
clone size: few; D gene: -; J gene: TRBJ2-7; V gene: TRBV12-3/TRBV12-4; CDR3 protein: CASSRDAYDYEQYF; CDR3 DNA: TGTGCCAGCAGTCGTGACGCGTACGACTACGAGCAGTACTTC
clone size: -; D gene: TRBD1; J gene: TRBJ1-2; V gene: TRBV28; CDR3 protein: CASSLLQGTVKVGYTF; CDR3 DNA: TGTGCCAGCAGTTTACTACAGGGGACGGTAAAGGTTGGCTACACCTTC
clone size: -; D gene: -; J gene: TRBJ2-5; V gene: TRBV7-2; CDR3 protein: CASSFGRTETQYF; CDR3 DNA: TGTGCCAGCAGCTTTGGGCGTACGGAGACCCAGTACTTC
clone size: few; D gene: -; J gene: TRBJ2-7; V gene: TRBV5-1; CDR3 protein: CASSLEGHNYFSRITEQYF; CDR3 DNA: TGCGCCAGCAGCTTGGAGGGACATAACTACTTCTCTAGGATTACGGAGCAGTACTTC
clone size: few; D gene: -; J gene: TRBJ1-6; V gene: TRBV27; CDR3 protein: CASSLAGARSPLHF; CDR3 DNA: TGTGCCAGCAGTTTGGCGGGGGCTAGATCACCCCTCCACTTT
clone size: many; D gene: TRBD1; J gene: TRBJ2-5; V gene: TRBV7-9; CDR3 protein: CASSSGQEETQYF; CDR3 DNA: TGTGCCAGCAGCTCGGGACAGGAAGAGACCCAGTACTTC
clone size: few; D gene: TRBD2; J gene: TRBJ2-7; V gene: TRBV5-1; CDR3 protein: CASSLATSGSFSEQYF; CDR3 DNA: TGCGCCAGCAGCTTGGCCACTAGCGGGAGTTTCAGCGAGCAGTACTTC
clone size: -; D gene: TRBD1; J gene: TRBJ2-7; V gene: TRBV10-2; CDR3 protein: CASLNPGQGAYEQYF; CDR3 DNA: TGCGCCAGCCTAAACCCGGGACAGGGGGCCTACGAGCAGTACTTC